Listed below are T cell receptor beta chains from one sample, sequenced in a study of cytomegalovirus exposure and HLA in healthy donors. The assay was immunoSEQ multiplex PCR, and TCRdb's table has in-frame clones only and misses some. The sample lists tens of thousands of clones, approximately 84% occurring once. What was sequenced was PBMCs. The receptors come from a woman between 45 and 60 years old in good health and CMV-seronegative. Both conserved end residues are part of each CDR3. A D gene is named only where the DNA matches it firmly.

D gene: NA; J gene: TRBJ1-1; V gene: TRBV21-1; CDR3 protein: CASSKGNRPKKLTEAFF
D gene: TRBD2; J gene: TRBJ2-5; V gene: TRBV5-6; CDR3 protein: CASSLVSSGKETQYF
D gene: NA; J gene: TRBJ2-2; V gene: TRBV2; CDR3 protein: CASTFGGANTGELFF
D gene: TRBD2; J gene: TRBJ2-1; V gene: TRBV7-9; CDR3 protein: CASSFSGRRFNEQFF
D gene: NA; J gene: TRBJ2-1; V gene: TRBV12-5; CDR3 protein: CASGLGGGAWQFF
D gene: TRBD2; J gene: TRBJ2-2; V gene: TRBV18; CDR3 protein: CASSLRTSGSLGGELFF
D gene: NA; J gene: TRBJ2-2; V gene: TRBV2; CDR3 protein: CASTFTGELFF
D gene: TRBD1; J gene: TRBJ2-7; V gene: TRBV7-2; CDR3 protein: CASSRGTGGSYEQYF
D gene: NA; J gene: TRBJ2-1; V gene: TRBV7-9; CDR3 protein: CASSPDSNEQFF
D gene: NA; J gene: TRBJ2-3; V gene: TRBV4-1; CDR3 protein: CASSQVTSSTDTQYF
D gene: NA; J gene: TRBJ2-1; V gene: TRBV4-3; CDR3 protein: CASSQETLAAEQFF
D gene: TRBD2; J gene: TRBJ2-5; V gene: TRBV5-1; CDR3 protein: CASSLGLAGIYQETQYF
D gene: TRBD2; J gene: TRBJ2-5; V gene: TRBV5-4; CDR3 protein: CASSLNPGGLAGQETQYF
D gene: TRBD2; J gene: TRBJ2-1; V gene: TRBV5-1; CDR3 protein: CASSLWTSGSYNEQFF
D gene: TRBD1; J gene: TRBJ2-7; V gene: TRBV27; CDR3 protein: CASSWTGTLYEQYF
D gene: NA; J gene: TRBJ2-3; V gene: TRBV15; CDR3 protein: CATSRDITDTQYF
D gene: TRBD1; J gene: TRBJ1-2; V gene: TRBV5-4; CDR3 protein: CASSWTGGYGYTF
D gene: TRBD2; J gene: TRBJ2-1; V gene: TRBV5-6; CDR3 protein: CASSRGGSSYNEQFF
D gene: TRBD2; J gene: TRBJ2-3; V gene: TRBV5-1; CDR3 protein: CASSLEGSGVPDTQYF
D gene: NA; J gene: TRBJ1-1; V gene: TRBV7-3; CDR3 protein: CASSTTGNTEAFF
D gene: TRBD2; J gene: TRBJ2-1; V gene: TRBV4-1; CDR3 protein: CASSPQPGLAFNEQFF
D gene: TRBD1; J gene: TRBJ1-2; V gene: TRBV11-1; CDR3 protein: CASSLGTGTVYGYTF
D gene: TRBD1; J gene: TRBJ1-2; V gene: TRBV5-6; CDR3 protein: CASSYRGNYGYTF
D gene: TRBD2; J gene: TRBJ2-5; V gene: TRBV9; CDR3 protein: CASSATISAGGRETQYF
D gene: NA; J gene: TRBJ1-2; V gene: TRBV5-8; CDR3 protein: CASSPRVGGGYTF
D gene: NA; J gene: TRBJ2-6; V gene: TRBV6-4; CDR3 protein: CASSQGPGANVLTF
D gene: TRBD2; J gene: TRBJ2-7; V gene: TRBV28; CDR3 protein: CATGPPGLASSYEQYF
D gene: NA; J gene: TRBJ1-1; V gene: TRBV4-3; CDR3 protein: CASSRGQENTEAFF
D gene: NA; J gene: TRBJ2-5; V gene: TRBV7-9; CDR3 protein: CASSLVRETQYF
D gene: NA; J gene: TRBJ2-6; V gene: TRBV15; CDR3 protein: CATRPTSGLSGANVLTF
D gene: NA; J gene: TRBJ2-3; V gene: TRBV14; CDR3 protein: CASSRRDLLNTDTQYF
D gene: TRBD1; J gene: TRBJ1-1; V gene: TRBV6-1; CDR3 protein: CASSEETGLNTEAFF
D gene: NA; J gene: TRBJ2-1; V gene: TRBV28; CDR3 protein: CASSPQGSLVNEQFF